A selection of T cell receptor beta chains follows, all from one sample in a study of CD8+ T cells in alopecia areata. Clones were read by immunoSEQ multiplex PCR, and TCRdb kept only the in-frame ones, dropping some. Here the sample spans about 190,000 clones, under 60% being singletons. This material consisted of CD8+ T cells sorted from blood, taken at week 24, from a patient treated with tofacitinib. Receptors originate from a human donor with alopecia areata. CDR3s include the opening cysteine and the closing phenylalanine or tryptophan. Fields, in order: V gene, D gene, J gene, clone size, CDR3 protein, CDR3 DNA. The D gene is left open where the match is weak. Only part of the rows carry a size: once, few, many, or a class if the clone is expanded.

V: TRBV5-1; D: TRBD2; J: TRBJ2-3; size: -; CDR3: CASSLRTSGGTDTQYF; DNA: TGCGCCAGCAGCTTGAGGACTAGCGGGGGGACAGATACGCAGTATTTT
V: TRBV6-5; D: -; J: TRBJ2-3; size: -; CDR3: CASSYSTERSTDTQYF; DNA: TGTGCCAGCAGTTACTCTACAGAGCGGAGCACAGATACGCAGTATTTT
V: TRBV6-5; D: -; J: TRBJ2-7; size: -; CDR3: CASTKSAYEQYF; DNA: TGTGCCAGCACCAAGTCAGCCTACGAGCAGTACTTC
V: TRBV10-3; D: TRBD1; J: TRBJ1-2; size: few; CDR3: CAISGAGTGREKNGYTF; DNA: TGTGCCATCAGTGGGGCCGGGACAGGGAGGGAGAAGAATGGCTACACCTTC
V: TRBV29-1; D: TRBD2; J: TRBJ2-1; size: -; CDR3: CSVETGGPLNEQFF; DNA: TGCAGCGTCGAAACGGGGGGGCCGTTGAATGAGCAGTTCTTC
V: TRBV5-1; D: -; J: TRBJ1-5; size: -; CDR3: CASSPGNNQPQHF; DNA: TGCGCCAGCAGCCCAGGGAACAATCAGCCCCAGCATTTT
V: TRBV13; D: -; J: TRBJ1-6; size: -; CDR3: CASSERTVGSYNSPLHF; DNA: TGTGCCAGCAGCGAACGAACAGTGGGCTCCTATAATTCACCCCTCCACTTT
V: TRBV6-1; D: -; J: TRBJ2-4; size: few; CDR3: CASSEMVGAKNIQYF; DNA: TGTGCCAGCAGTGAAATGGTTGGGGCCAAAAACATTCAGTACTTC
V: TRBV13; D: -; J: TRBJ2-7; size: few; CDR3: CASSPIDSYEQYF; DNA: TGTGCCAGCAGCCCCATAGATTCCTACGAGCAGTACTTC
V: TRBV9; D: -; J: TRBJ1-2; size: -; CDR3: CASSGAAYTF; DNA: TGTGCCAGCAGCGGAGCCGCTTACACCTTC
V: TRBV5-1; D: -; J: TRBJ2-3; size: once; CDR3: CASSSDTDTQYF; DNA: TGCGCCAGCAGCTCTGACACAGATACGCAGTATTTT
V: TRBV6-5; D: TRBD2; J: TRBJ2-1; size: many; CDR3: CASRLAGKNNEQFF; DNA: TGTGCCAGCCGATTAGCGGGGAAGAACAATGAGCAGTTCTTC
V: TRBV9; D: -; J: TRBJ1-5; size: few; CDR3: CASSDGQNNQPQHF; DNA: TGTGCCAGCAGTGACGGACAGAATAATCAGCCCCAGCATTTT
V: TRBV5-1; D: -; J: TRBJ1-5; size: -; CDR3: CASSLEGEQPQHF; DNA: TGCGCCAGCAGCTTGGAAGGGGAACAGCCCCAGCATTTT
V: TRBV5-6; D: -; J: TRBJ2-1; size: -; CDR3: CASSFGTRNEQFF; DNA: TGTGCCAGCAGCTTTGGGACTCGCAATGAGCAGTTCTTC
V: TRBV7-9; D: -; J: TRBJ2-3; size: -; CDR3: CASSLSDTQYF; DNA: TGTGCCAGCAGCTTATCCGATACGCAGTATTTT
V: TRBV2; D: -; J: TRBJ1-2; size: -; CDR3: CASIGGQYGYTF; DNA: TGTGCCAGCATCGGGGGGCAGTATGGCTACACCTTC
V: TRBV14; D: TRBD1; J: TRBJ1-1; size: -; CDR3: CASSQRQGNTEAFF; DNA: TGTGCCAGCAGCCAGCGACAGGGGAACACTGAAGCTTTCTTT
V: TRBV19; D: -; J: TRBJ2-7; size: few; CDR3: CASSIGATYEQYF; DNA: TGTGCCAGTAGTATAGGAGCCACCTACGAGCAGTACTTC
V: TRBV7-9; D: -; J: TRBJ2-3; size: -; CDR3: CASSLGASPADTQYF; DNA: TGTGCCAGCAGCTTGGGGGCAAGTCCAGCAGATACGCAGTATTTT
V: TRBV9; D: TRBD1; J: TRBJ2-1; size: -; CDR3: CASSASGTGVNEQFF; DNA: TGTGCCAGCAGCGCCTCCGGGACAGGGGTCAATGAGCAGTTCTTC
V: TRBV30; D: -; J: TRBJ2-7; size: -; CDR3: CAWSDGSALISYEQYF; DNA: TGTGCCTGGAGCGATGGGAGTGCCCTTATCTCCTACGAGCAGTACTTC
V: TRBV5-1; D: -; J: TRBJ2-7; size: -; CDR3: CASSFSSTNPYEQYF; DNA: TGCGCCAGCAGCTTTTCATCGACAAATCCCTACGAGCAGTACTTC
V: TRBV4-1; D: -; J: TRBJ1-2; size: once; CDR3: CASSRGYGYTF; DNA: TGCGCCAGCAGCCGCGGATATGGCTACACCTTC
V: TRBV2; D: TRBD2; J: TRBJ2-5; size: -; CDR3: CASYGGGQETQYF; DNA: TGTGCCAGCTATGGGGGGGGTCAAGAGACCCAGTACTTC
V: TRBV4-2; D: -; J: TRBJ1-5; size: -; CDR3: CASSLWGEADQPQHF; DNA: TGTGCCAGCAGCCTATGGGGGGAAGCCGATCAGCCCCAGCATTTT
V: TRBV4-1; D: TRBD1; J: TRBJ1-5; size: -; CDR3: CASRARDSLDQPQHF; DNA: TGCGCCAGCAGGGCCCGGGACAGCCTCGATCAGCCCCAGCATTTT
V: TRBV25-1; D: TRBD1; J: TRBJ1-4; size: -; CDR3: CASSWGQQSNEKLFF; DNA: TGTGCCAGCAGCTGGGGACAGCAATCTAATGAAAAACTGTTTTTT
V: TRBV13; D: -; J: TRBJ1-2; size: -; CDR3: CASSLAIVVGFGYTF; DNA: TGTGCCAGCAGCTTAGCCATCGTTGTAGGTTTTGGCTACACCTTC
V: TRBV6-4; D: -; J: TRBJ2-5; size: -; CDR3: CASAVIVRVQETQYF; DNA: TGTGCCTCAGCAGTTATCGTTCGGGTTCAAGAGACCCAGTACTTC
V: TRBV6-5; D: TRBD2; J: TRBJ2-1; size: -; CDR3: CASSYGSGGPNEQFF; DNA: TGTGCCAGCAGTTACGGTAGCGGGGGGCCAAATGAGCAGTTCTTC
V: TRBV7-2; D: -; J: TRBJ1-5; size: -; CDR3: CASSYLPVPGPQHF; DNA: TGTGCCAGCAGCTACCTCCCGGTCCCGGGGCCCCAGCATTTT
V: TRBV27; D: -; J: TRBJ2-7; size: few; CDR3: CASIGNSPYEQYF; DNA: TGTGCCAGCATTGGAAACAGTCCCTACGAGCAGTACTTC
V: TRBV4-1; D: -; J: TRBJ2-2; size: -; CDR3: CASSQTKSTDMTGELFF; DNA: TGCGCCAGCAGCCAAACCAAATCGACGGACATGACCGGGGAGCTGTTTTTT
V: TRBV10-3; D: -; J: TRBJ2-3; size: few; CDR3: CAISDPTRLCSDTQYF; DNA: TGTGCCATCAGTGACCCGACTAGGCTGTGCTCAGATACGCAGTATTTT
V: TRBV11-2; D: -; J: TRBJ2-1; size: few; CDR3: CASSLTLGGNEQFF; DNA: TGTGCCAGCAGCTTAACACTGGGTGGCAATGAGCAGTTCTTC